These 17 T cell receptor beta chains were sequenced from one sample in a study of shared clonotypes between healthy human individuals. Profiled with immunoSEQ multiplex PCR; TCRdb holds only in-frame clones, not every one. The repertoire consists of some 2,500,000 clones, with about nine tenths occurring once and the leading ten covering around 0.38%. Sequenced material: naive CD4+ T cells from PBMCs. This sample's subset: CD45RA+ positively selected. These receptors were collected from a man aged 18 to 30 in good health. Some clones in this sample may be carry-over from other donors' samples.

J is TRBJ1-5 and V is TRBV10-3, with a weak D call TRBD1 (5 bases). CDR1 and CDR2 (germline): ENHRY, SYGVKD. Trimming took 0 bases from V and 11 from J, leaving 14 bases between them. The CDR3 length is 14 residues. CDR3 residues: CAISESRDSATQHF. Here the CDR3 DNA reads TGTGCCATCAGTGAGTCGAGGGACTCAGCGACCCAGCATTTT.

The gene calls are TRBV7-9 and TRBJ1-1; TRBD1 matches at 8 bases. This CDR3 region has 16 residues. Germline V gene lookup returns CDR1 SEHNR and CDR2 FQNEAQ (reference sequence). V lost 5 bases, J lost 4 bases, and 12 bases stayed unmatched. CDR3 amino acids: CASSPPRTGIGTEAFF. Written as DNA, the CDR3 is TGTGCCAGCAGCCCCCCCCGGACAGGGATCGGCACTGAAGCTTTCTTT.

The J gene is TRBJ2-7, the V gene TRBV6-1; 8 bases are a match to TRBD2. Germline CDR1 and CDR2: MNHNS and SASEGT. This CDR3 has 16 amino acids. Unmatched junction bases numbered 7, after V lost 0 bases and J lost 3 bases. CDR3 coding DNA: TGTGCCAGCAGTGAAGCGTGGTTAGCGGGACTCTACGAGCAGTACTTC. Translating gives CASSEAWLAGLYEQYF.

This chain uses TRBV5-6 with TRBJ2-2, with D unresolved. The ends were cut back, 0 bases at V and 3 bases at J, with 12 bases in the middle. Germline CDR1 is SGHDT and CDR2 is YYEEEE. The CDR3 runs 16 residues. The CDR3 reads CASSLGPARDTGELFF. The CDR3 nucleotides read TGTGCCAGCAGCTTGGGTCCAGCCCGGGACACCGGGGAGCTGTTTTTT.

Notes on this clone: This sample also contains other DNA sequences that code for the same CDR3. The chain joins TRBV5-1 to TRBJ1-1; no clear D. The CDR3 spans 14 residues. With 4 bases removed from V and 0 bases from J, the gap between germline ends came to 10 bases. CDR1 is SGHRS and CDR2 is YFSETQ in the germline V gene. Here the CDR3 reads CASSLMDLNTEAFF. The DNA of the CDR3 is TGCGCCAGCAGCCTAATGGATCTGAACACTGAAGCTTTCTTT.

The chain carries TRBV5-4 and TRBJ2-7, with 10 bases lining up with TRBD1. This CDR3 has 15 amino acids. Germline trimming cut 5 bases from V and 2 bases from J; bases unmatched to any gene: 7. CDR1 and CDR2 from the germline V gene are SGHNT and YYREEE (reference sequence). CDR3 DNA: TGTGCCAGCAGTGCCGGACAGGGGGTCACCTACGAGCAGTACTTC. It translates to CASSAGQGVTYEQYF.

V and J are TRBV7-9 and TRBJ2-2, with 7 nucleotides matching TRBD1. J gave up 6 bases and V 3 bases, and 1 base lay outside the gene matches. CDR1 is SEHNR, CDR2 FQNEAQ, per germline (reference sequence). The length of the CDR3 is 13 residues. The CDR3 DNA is TGTGCCAGCAGCTTTACAGGGGCCGGGGAGCTGTTTTTT. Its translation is CASSFTGAGELFF.

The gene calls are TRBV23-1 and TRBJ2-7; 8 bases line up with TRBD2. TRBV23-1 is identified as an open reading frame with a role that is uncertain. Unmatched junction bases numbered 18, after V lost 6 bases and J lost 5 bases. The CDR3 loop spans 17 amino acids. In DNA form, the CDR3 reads TGCGCCAGCAGCCCCTTTTCGACAGGCACCGGGGGGGACGAGCAGTACTTC. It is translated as CASSPFSTGTGGDEQYF.

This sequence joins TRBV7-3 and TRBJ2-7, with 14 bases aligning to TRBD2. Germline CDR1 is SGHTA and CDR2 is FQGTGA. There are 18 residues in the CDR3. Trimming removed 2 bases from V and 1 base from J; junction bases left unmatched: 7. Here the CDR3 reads CASSLVGLAGGFSYEQYF. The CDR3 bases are TGTGCCAGCAGCTTAGTTGGACTAGCGGGGGGATTTTCCTACGAGCAGTACTTC.

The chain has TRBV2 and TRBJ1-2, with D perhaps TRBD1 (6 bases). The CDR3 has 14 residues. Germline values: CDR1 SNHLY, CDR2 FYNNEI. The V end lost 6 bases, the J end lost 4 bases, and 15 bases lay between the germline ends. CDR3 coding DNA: TGTGCCAGCAGCTGGGGGCAGGGAGGCTATGGCTACACCTTC. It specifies CASSWGQGGYGYTF.

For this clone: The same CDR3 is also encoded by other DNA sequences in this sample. CDR3 sequence reads: CASSLGPSGTYEQYF. CDR3 sequence (DNA): TGCGCCAGCAGCTTGGGCCCTAGCGGAACTTACGAGCAGTACTTC. This chain connects TRBV5-1 to TRBJ2-7; 7 nucleotides align to TRBD2. J lost 4 bases, V lost 0 bases, and 7 bases had no gene match. Looked up from germline, CDR1 is SGHRS and CDR2 is YFSETQ. The CDR3 has 15 residues. The entire variable domain, with the rest obtained from reference TRBV5-1 and TRBJ2-7, is as follows: KAGVTQTPRYLIKTRGQQVTLSCSPISGHRSVSWYQQTPGQGLQFLFEYFSETQRNKGNFPGRFSGRQFSNSRSEMNVSTLELGDSALYLCASSLGPSGTYEQYFGPGTRLTVT.

CDR3 residues: CASSQDTANSPLHF. CDR3 DNA: TGCGCCAGCAGCCAAGATACGGCTAATTCACCCCTCCACTTT. The chain recombines TRBV4-3 with TRBJ1-6; D is ambiguous. V was clipped by 0 bases and J by 6 bases, with 6 bases between them. Germline V gives CDR1 LGHNA, CDR2 YSLEER. CDR3 length equals 14 residues.

CDR3 amino acids: CASSLEGTGVTYEQYF. The CDR3 nucleotides are TGTGCCAGCAGTTTAGAGGGGACAGGAGTAACCTACGAGCAGTACTTC. J is TRBJ2-7 and V is TRBV27; 8 nucleotides line up with TRBD1. V gave up 2 bases and J gave up 2 bases; unmatched junction bases: 8. The CDR3 is made up of 16 amino acids. The germline V gene encodes CDR1 MNHEY and CDR2 SMNVEV (reference sequence).

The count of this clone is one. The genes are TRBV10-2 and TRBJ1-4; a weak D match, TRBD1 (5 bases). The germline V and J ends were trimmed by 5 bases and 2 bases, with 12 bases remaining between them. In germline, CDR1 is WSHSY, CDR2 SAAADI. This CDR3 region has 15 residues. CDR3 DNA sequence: TGCGCCAGCAGTCAGGGTCGGGGGACTAATGAAAAACTGTTTTTT. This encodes CASSQGRGTNEKLFF.

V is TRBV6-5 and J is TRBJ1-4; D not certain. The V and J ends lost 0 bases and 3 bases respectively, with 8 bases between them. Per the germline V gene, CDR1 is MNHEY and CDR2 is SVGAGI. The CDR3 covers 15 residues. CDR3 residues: CASSYSGVANEKLFF. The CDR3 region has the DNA TGTGCCAGCAGTTACTCCGGGGTAGCTAATGAAAAACTGTTTTTT.

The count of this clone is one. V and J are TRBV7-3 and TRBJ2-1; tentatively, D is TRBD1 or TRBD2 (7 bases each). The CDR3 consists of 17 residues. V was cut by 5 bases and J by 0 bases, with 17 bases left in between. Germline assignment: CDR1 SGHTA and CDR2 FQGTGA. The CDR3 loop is CASSRRGGIGSYNEQFF. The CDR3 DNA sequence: TGTGCCAGCAGCCGCAGGGGGGGCATTGGCTCCTACAATGAGCAGTTCTTC.

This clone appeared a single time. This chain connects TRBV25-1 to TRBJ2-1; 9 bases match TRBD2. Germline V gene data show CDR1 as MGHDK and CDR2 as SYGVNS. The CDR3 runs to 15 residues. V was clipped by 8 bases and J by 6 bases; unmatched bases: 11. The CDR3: CASSSRRAGGNEQFF. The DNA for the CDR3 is TGTGCCAGCTCCTCTAGGAGAGCGGGGGGCAATGAGCAGTTCTTC.